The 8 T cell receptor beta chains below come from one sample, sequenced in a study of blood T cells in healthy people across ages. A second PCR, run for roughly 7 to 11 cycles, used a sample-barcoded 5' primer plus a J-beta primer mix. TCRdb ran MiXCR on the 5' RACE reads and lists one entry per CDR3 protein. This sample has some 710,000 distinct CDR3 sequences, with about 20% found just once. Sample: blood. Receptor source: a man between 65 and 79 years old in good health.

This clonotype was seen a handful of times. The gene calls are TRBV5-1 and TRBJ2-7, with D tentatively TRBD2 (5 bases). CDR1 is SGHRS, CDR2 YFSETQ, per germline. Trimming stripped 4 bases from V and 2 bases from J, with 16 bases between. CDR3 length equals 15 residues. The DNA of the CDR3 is TGCGCCAGCAGCCCTAGACTACCAGTGCCCTACGAGCAGTACTTC. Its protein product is CASSPRLPVPYEQYF.

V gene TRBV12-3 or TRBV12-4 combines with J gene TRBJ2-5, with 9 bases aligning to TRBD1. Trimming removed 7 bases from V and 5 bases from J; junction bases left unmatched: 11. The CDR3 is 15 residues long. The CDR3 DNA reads TGTGCCAGCATTCGGACAGGGGAATTCCCGGAGACCCAGTACTTC. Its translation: CASIRTGEFPETQYF.

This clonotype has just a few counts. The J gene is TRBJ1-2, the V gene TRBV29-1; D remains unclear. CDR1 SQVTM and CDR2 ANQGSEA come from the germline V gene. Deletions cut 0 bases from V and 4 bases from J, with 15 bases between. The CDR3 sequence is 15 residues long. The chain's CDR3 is CSVEDPEGLGYGYTF. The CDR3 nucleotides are TGCAGCGTTGAAGATCCGGAGGGATTAGGCTATGGCTACACCTTC.

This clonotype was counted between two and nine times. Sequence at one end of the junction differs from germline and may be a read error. CDR3 sequence: CVSSLALTEQFF. CDR3 in DNA: TGTGTCAGCAGCCTCGCTCTCACTGAGCAGTTCTTC. This chain links TRBV9 with TRBJ2-5; D unresolved. The assigned J gene may be wrong: the sequence end matches TRBJ2-1 better. This CDR3 spans 12 amino acids. The germline CDR1 and CDR2 sequences are SGDLS and YYNGEE.

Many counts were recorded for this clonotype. In nucleotides, the CDR3 is TGTGCCAGCAGATATACTAGCGGCACAGATACGCAGTATTTT. This sequence encodes CASRYTSGTDTQYF. The rearrangement joins TRBV7-2 to TRBJ2-3, with 7 bases lining up with TRBD2. The germline CDR1 and CDR2 sequences are SGHTA and FQGNSA. V dropped 6 bases and J dropped 1; count of bases not matched to a gene: 4. This CDR3 comprises 14 residues.

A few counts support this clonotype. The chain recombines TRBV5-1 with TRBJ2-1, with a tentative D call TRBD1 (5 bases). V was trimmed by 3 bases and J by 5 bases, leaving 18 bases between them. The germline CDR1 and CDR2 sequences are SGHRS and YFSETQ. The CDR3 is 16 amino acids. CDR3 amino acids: CASSWLSGGANNEQFF. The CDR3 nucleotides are TGCGCCAGCAGCTGGTTATCGGGTGGGGCTAACAATGAGCAGTTCTTC.

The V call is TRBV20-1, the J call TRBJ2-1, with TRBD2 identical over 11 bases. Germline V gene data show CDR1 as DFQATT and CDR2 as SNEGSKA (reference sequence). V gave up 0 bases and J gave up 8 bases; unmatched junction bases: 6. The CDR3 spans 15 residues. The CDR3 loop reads CSARDGTSGSYEQFF. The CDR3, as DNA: TGCAGTGCTAGAGATGGAACTAGCGGGAGTTATGAGCAGTTCTTC.

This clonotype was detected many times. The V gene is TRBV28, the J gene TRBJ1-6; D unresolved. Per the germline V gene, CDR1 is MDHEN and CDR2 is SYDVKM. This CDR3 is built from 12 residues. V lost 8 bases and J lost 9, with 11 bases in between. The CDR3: CASHDSGSPLHF. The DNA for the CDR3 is TGTGCCAGCCATGACTCGGGTTCACCCCTCCACTTT.